A selection of T cell receptor beta chains follows, all from one sample in a study of lymphopenia after photon versus proton radiotherapy. Clones were sequenced by immunoSEQ multiplex PCR, and TCRdb holds only the in-frame ones, with some missing. The sample contains 150,000 to 200,000 clones, roughly nine tenths of which appear only once. Specimen: peripheral blood, collected from a patient treated with photon-based radiotherapy. Receptor source: a man in his fifties with gastric cancer. The CDR3 runs from the conserved cysteine through the conserved F or W. The order of the fields is V gene, clone size, D gene, J gene, CDR3 protein, CDR3 DNA. The D gene is left open where the match is weak. Part of the rows lack a size; the others show once, few, many or a class for expanded clones.

TRBV4-1	.	.	TRBJ1-1	CASSPGAGGANMNTEAFF	TGCGCCAGCAGCCCAGGGGCGGGGGGTGCAAACATGAACACTGAAGCTTTCTTT
TRBV20-1	.	.	TRBJ2-3	CSAGRAATQYF	TGCAGTGCTGGCCGAGCGGCTACGCAGTATTTT
TRBV18	.	.	TRBJ2-7	CASSPSRNYEQYF	TGTGCCAGCTCACCATCCCGGAACTACGAGCAGTACTTC
TRBV18	.	TRBD2	TRBJ2-1	CASSDKGLATNEQFF	TGTGCCAGCTCAGACAAGGGACTAGCCACTAATGAGCAGTTCTTC
TRBV7-2	.	.	TRBJ2-5	CASSFLTGGQETQYF	TGTGCCAGCAGTTTCCTAACCGGGGGCCAAGAGACCCAGTACTTC
TRBV10-2	.	TRBD1	TRBJ1-1	CASSESTGGNTEAFF	TGCGCCAGCAGTGAGTCGACAGGGGGCAACACTGAAGCTTTCTTT
TRBV7-9	.	.	TRBJ1-4	CASSGAGRINEKLFF	TGTGCCAGCAGCGGGGCAGGAAGAATTAATGAAAAACTGTTTTTT
TRBV2	.	.	TRBJ1-4	CASRAGRGNEKLFF	TGTGCCAGCAGGGCAGGGAGGGGTAATGAAAAACTGTTTTTT
TRBV6-1	.	TRBD2	TRBJ2-1	CASTREGHRLNEQFF	TGTGCCAGCACCCGGGAGGGCCACAGATTGAATGAGCAGTTCTTC
TRBV9	.	TRBD2	TRBJ2-3	CASSDRPLGREPDTQYF	TGTGCCAGCAGCGACCGACCGTTAGGGAGGGAGCCAGATACGCAGTATTTT
TRBV7-2	once	TRBD2	TRBJ2-7	CASSPTSGRAYEQYF	TGTGCCAGCAGCCCTACTAGCGGGAGGGCCTACGAGCAGTACTTC
TRBV9	.	TRBD2	TRBJ2-1	CASSVGRGSGQDNEQFF	TGTGCCAGCAGCGTAGGACGCGGGAGTGGGCAAGACAATGAGCAGTTCTTC
TRBV5-1	few	.	TRBJ1-5	CASSRVGGKGQPQHF	TGCGCCAGCAGCAGGGTCGGGGGTAAAGGGCAGCCCCAGCATTTT
TRBV9	.	.	TRBJ1-1	CARGSTGAEAFF	TGTGCCAGAGGGTCGACGGGGGCTGAAGCTTTCTTT
TRBV28	.	.	TRBJ2-1	CASSLYGSRTYNEQFF	TGTGCCAGCAGTTTATACGGGAGTAGAACCTACAATGAGCAGTTCTTC
TRBV6-5	few	TRBD1	TRBJ2-5	CASRAGTGEAETQYF	TGTGCCAGCAGGGCCGGGACAGGGGAGGCAGAGACCCAGTACTTC